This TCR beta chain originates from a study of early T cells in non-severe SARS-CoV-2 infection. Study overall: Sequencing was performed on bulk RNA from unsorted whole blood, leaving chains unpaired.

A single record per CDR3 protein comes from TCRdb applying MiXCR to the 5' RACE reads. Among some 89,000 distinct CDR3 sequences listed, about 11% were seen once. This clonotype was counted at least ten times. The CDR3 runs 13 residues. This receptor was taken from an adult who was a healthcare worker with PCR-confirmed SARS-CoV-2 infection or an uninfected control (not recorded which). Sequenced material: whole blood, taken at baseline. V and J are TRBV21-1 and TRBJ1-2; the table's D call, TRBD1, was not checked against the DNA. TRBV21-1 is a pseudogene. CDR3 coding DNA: TGTGCCAACCGGGACAGGGGGAACTATGGCTACACCTTC. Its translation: CANRDRGNYGYTF.